Included here is one TCR beta chain sequence, with context. The V and J ends lost 4 bases and 0 bases, in that order; junction bases with no gene match: 9. The CDR3 totals 16 residues. Germline V CDR1 and CDR2: SGHKS, YYEKEE (reference sequence). These data belong to a study of blood T cell repertoires in COVID-19. Assay: immunoSEQ multiplex PCR; the TCRdb copy retains only in-frame clones and omits some. The sample contains around 150,000 clones, 80% to 85% of which appear only once. Input material: peripheral blood. This receptor was obtained from a woman in her sixties or seventies with active or convalescent COVID-19. The chain is built from TRBV5-5 and TRBJ2-7, with 8 bases matching TRBD1. The CDR3, as DNA: TGTGCCAGCAGCCCCCAGGGGGCAGGGGCCTCCTACGAGCAGTACTTC. It specifies CASSPQGAGASYEQYF.